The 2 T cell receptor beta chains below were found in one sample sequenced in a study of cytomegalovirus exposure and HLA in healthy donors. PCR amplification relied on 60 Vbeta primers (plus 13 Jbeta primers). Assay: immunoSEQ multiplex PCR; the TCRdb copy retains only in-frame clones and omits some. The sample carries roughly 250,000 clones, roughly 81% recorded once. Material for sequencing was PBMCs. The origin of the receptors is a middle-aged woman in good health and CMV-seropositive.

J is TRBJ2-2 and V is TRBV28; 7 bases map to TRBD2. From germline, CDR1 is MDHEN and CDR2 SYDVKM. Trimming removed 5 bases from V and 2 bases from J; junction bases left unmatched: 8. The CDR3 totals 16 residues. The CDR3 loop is CASSPSGAGNTGELFF. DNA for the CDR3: TGTGCCAGCAGTCCCTCGGGAGCGGGAAACACCGGGGAGCTGTTTTTT.

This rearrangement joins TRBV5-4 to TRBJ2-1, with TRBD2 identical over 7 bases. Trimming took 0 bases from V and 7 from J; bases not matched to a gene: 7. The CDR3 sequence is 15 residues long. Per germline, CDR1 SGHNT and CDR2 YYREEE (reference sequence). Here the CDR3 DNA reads TGTGCCAGCAGCTTGGTTGCTAGCGGAACAAATGAGCAGTTCTTC. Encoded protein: CASSLVASGTNEQFF.